The 10 T cell receptor beta chains reported below all come from one sample, sequenced in a study of T cell repertoires in cytomegalovirus infection. These receptors are not linked to any known antigen. TCRdb passed the reads through MiXCR, listing each CDR3 protein once. The table includes about 78,000 distinct CDR3 sequences, approximately 42% detected once. The sequencing here drew on CD8+ T cells from cultured PBMCs, taken from culture after CMV antigen stimulation. These receptors all come from a human donor in good health (CMV status not recorded). Some clones in this sample may be carry-over from other donors' samples.

The V and J genes are TRBV6-7 and TRBJ2-2, with no clear D. TRBV6-7 is recorded as an ORF, its role being uncertain. With 0 bases removed from V and 4 bases from J, the gap between germline ends came to 9 bases. The CDR3 has 15 amino acids. The CDR3 reads CASSYSSSVTGELFF. The CDR3 nucleotides are TGTGCCAGCAGTTACTCCTCTTCCGTCACCGGGGAGCTGTTTTTT.

The chain links TRBV7-6 to TRBJ2-1; 7 bases line up with TRBD1. The germline V gene encodes CDR1 SGHVS and CDR2 FNYEAQ. V was clipped by 5 bases and J by 4 bases; unmatched bases: 11. The length of the CDR3 is 16 residues. The CDR3 nucleotides read TGTGCCAGCAGCCTCAGCCGGGACAGTATATACAATGAGCAGTTCTTC. As protein: CASSLSRDSIYNEQFF.

This chain joins TRBV6-6 and TRBJ1-1; no definite D call. Germline CDR1 and CDR2: MNHNY and SVGAGI (reference sequence). V was clipped by 4 bases and J by 6 bases, with 15 bases between them. The CDR3 runs to 14 residues. The CDR3 loop reads CASSSPLGLAEAFF. As DNA, the CDR3 is TGTGCCAGCAGTTCCCCTTTGGGTCTAGCTGAAGCTTTCTTT.

This clonotype was counted only a few times. V and J are TRBV7-9 and TRBJ1-4; maybe TRBD1 (6 bases). V shed 5 bases and J shed 2 bases, with 15 bases lying between them. The CDR3 sequence is 16 residues long. Germline CDR1 and CDR2: SEHNR and FQNEAQ (reference sequence). The CDR3 DNA is TGTGCCAGCAGCGAGGGGGATCAGGTTACTAATGAAAAACTGTTTTTT. The encoded protein is CASSEGDQVTNEKLFF.

This clonotype was found many times. This chain joins TRBV6-1 and TRBJ1-6; D perhaps matches TRBD1 (5 bases). The CDR3 totals 15 residues. The V end lost 3 bases, the J end lost 7 bases, and 13 bases lay between the germline ends. The germline V gene has CDR1 MNHNS and CDR2 SASEGT. In nucleotides, the CDR3 is TGTGCCAGCAGTGATACCGGGACGGGGAATTCACCCCTCCACTTT. This gives the protein CASSDTGTGNSPLHF.

This clonotype was observed many times. The chain employs TRBV7-2 and TRBJ1-1; no firm D call. CDR1 is SGHTA and CDR2 is FQGNSA in the germline V gene. Deletions cut 5 bases from V and 0 bases from J, with 4 bases between. This CDR3 contains 12 residues. CDR3: CASSPMNTEAFF. The CDR3 coding sequence is TGTGCCAGCAGCCCTATGAACACTGAAGCTTTCTTT.

V gene TRBV7-9 combines with J gene TRBJ2-7, with D possibly TRBD2 on 6 matching bases. V was clipped by 5 bases and J by 0 bases, with 11 bases between them. CDR3 length equals 14 residues. Looked up from germline, CDR1 is SEHNR and CDR2 is FQNEAQ (reference sequence). Here the CDR3 DNA reads TGTGCCAGCAGCCTTCGGGAGAGCTCCTACGAGCAGTACTTC. Translating it yields CASSLRESSYEQYF.

The rearrangement uses TRBV27 and TRBJ2-7; D unclear. The CDR3 sequence is 15 residues long. Per the germline V gene, CDR1 is MNHEY and CDR2 is SMNVEV (reference sequence). V was cut by 4 bases and J by 0 bases, with 13 bases left in between. CDR3 bases: TGTGCCAGCAGTTCACGGACGGTAGGCTCCTACGAGCAGTACTTC. This sequence encodes CASSSRTVGSYEQYF.

This clonotype was detected only a few times. This chain joins TRBV4-1 and TRBJ2-2; D remains ambiguous. Germline V CDR1 and CDR2: MGHRA, YSYEKL. This CDR3 spans 15 amino acids. Trimming shortened V by 0 bases and J by 0 bases, and 5 bases separated the two germline ends. The CDR3 spells CASSQDRTNTGELFF. The CDR3 DNA follows: TGCGCCAGCAGCCAAGACAGGACGAACACCGGGGAGCTGTTTTTT.

This clonotype was seen at least ten times. The chain couples TRBV7-9 to TRBJ1-2; 12 nucleotides align to TRBD1. Germline loops: CDR1 SEHNR, CDR2 FQNEAQ (reference sequence). J gave up 6 bases and V 6 bases, and 11 bases lay outside the gene matches. CDR3 length: 16 residues. CDR3 sequence (DNA): TGTGCCAGCAGTCTCCCGGGACAGGGGGCTATGAATGGCTACACCTTC. It is translated as CASSLPGQGAMNGYTF.